Following are 7 T cell receptor beta chains from one sample sequenced in a study of T cell changes during pregnancy in multiple sclerosis. Sequencing used immunoSEQ multiplex PCR; TCRdb keeps in-frame clones, though not all of them. There are roughly 40,000 clones in the sample; around 80% occur only once, and approximately 0.64% lies in the top ten. The sample in question was CD4+ T cells from peripheral blood mononuclear cells, obtained before pregnancy. The receptors were gathered from a female donor with multiple sclerosis, enrolled in a pregnancy study.

V and J are TRBV11-3 and TRBJ1-1; 7 bases fit TRBD1. This CDR3 is built from 13 residues. The J segment lost 3 bases and the V segment lost 2 bases, leaving 0 bases of the junction unmatched. Looked up from germline, CDR1 is SGHNT and CDR2 is YENEEA. CDR3 residues: CASSLQGDTEAFF. In DNA form, the CDR3 reads TGTGCCAGCAGCTTACAGGGGGACACTGAAGCTTTCTTT.

The rearrangement links TRBV7-9 to TRBJ2-1; 11 positions agree with TRBD2. Looked up from germline, CDR1 is SEHNR and CDR2 is FQNEAQ (reference sequence). This CDR3 has 15 residues. The V segment lost 5 bases and the J segment 8 bases; nucleotides outside the gene matches: 8. The CDR3 loop is CASSIPTSGIHEQFF. In DNA form, the CDR3 reads TGTGCCAGCAGCATACCGACTAGCGGGATCCATGAGCAGTTCTTC.

This CDR3 is CASSFSLWTGRGGELFF. The CDR3 bases are TGTGCCAGCAGCTTTAGTCTCTGGACAGGGAGGGGCGGGGAGCTGTTTTTT. This chain connects TRBV13 to TRBJ2-2; perhaps TRBD1 as D (8 bases). The ends were cut back, 3 bases at V and 7 bases at J, with 21 bases in the middle. Germline CDR1 and CDR2: PRHDT and FYEKMQ (reference sequence). This CDR3 is built from 17 residues.

V usage is TRBV28 and J usage is TRBJ1-1, with D unresolved. The CDR3 is 13 residues long. V was pared by 6 bases and J by 2 bases, with 10 bases between. Germline assignment: CDR1 MDHEN and CDR2 SYDVKM. CDR3 nucleotides: TGTGCCAGCAGCCTGGAGGGAAACACTGAAGCTTTCTTT. Its translation: CASSLEGNTEAFF.

J is TRBJ2-5 and V is TRBV5-5; TRBD1 matches at 8 bases. The trim removed 3 bases at V and 4 bases at J, leaving 8 bases unmatched. CDR1 is SGHKS, CDR2 YYEKEE, per germline (reference sequence). The CDR3 is 15 residues long. The CDR3 coding sequence is TGTGCCAGCAGCTCCTTAGCAGGGGGCTCAGAGACCCAGTACTTC. Its protein product is CASSSLAGGSETQYF.

This chain connects TRBV27 to TRBJ2-7, with 10 bases that match TRBD2. The V gene's germline CDR1 is MNHEY and CDR2 SMNVEV (reference sequence). This CDR3 comprises 15 residues. Trimming at V came to 4 bases and at J to 3 bases, leaving 6 bases not matched to a gene. The CDR3 DNA reads as TGTGCCAGCAGTTACACTAGCGGGGCACTCTACGAGCAGTACTTC. It yields the protein CASSYTSGALYEQYF.

The chain is built from TRBV11-1 and TRBJ2-7, with D possibly being TRBD2 (6 bases). The V end lost 1 base, the J end lost 3 bases, and 10 bases lay between the germline ends. CDR3 length: 14 residues. CDR1 and CDR2 (germline): SGHAT, FQDESV (reference sequence). Here the CDR3 reads CASSLVGGYYEQYF. The CDR3 DNA sequence: TGTGCCAGCAGCTTAGTCGGGGGATACTACGAGCAGTACTTC.